The next 27 T cell receptor beta chains were all read from a single sample in a study of shared clonotypes between healthy human individuals. Data came from immunoSEQ multiplex PCR; TCRdb stores just in-frame clones and leaves some out. The table has some 2,000,000 clones, approximately 94% seen once. The sample was naive CD4+ T cells sorted from blood. Subset of the sample: CD45RA+ positively selected. The receptors shown here come from a man between 18 and 29 years old in good health.

The chain is built from TRBV18 and TRBJ2-1, with D hard to call. The CDR3 runs to 18 residues. CDR1 is KGHSH and CDR2 is LQKENI in the germline V gene. V dropped 4 bases and J dropped 4 bases, with 23 bases sitting between them. The CDR3: CASSRSAAGSPRYNEQFF. In DNA, the CDR3 is TGTGCCAGCTCACGGTCGGCAGCCGGATCCCCCAGATACAATGAGCAGTTCTTC.

This clone was found once. CDR3 sequence (DNA): TGTGCCAGCAGCCACACAAGGGGTTACACCGGGGAGCTGTTTTTT. It translates to CASSHTRGYTGELFF. The chain employs TRBV14 and TRBJ2-2; TRBD1 might be the D (5 bases). This CDR3 has 15 amino acids. The V gene's germline CDR1 is SGHDN and CDR2 FVKESK. The V gene lost 3 bases and the J gene lost 3 bases, with 11 bases spanning the gap.

The chain joins TRBV11-2 to TRBJ2-7; 13 nucleotides line up with TRBD2. Trimming removed 4 bases from V and 6 bases from J; junction bases left unmatched: 6. CDR3 length equals 15 residues. Per germline, CDR1 SGHAT and CDR2 FQNNGV. This CDR3 is CASSSRTSGSTEQYF. The DNA for the CDR3 is TGTGCCAGCAGCTCTCGGACTAGCGGGAGCACCGAGCAGTACTTC.

The sample holds one count of this clone. V gene TRBV7-2 combines with J gene TRBJ2-2; D not certain. From germline, CDR1 is SGHTA and CDR2 FQGNSA. Trimming left V 1 base short and J 6 bases short, with 9 bases between. The CDR3 loop spans 14 amino acids. CDR3 residues: CASSLVGGSGELFF. As DNA, the CDR3 is TGTGCCAGCAGCTTAGTCGGTGGGTCCGGGGAGCTGTTTTTT.

The rearrangement uses TRBV10-3 and TRBJ1-2; 7 nucleotides match TRBD1. The CDR3 has 13 amino acids. V was clipped by 6 bases and J by 6 bases; unmatched bases: 7. CDR1 ENHRY and CDR2 SYGVKD come from the germline V gene. CDR3 residues: CAIREDREDGYTF. In nucleotides, the CDR3 is TGTGCCATCAGGGAAGACAGGGAGGATGGCTACACCTTC.

The chain has TRBV27 and TRBJ2-2; 9 positions agree with TRBD2. V was clipped by 4 bases and J by 7 bases; unmatched bases: 10. Germline V gene data show CDR1 as MNHEY and CDR2 as SMNVEV (reference sequence). The CDR3 length is 16 residues. CDR3 sequence reads: CASSSPLAGIGGELFF. The CDR3 bases are TGTGCCAGCAGTTCGCCGCTAGCGGGGATAGGCGGGGAGCTGTTTTTT.

The chain has TRBV30 and TRBJ2-7; either TRBD1 or TRBD2 may fit D (5 bases each). Germline-derived CDR1 and CDR2 are GTSNPN and SVGIG (reference sequence). The CDR3 runs 14 residues. V was trimmed by 1 base and J by 0 bases, leaving 10 bases between them. The CDR3 region is CAWSGDGFSYEQYF. CDR3 nucleotide sequence: TGTGCCTGGAGTGGGGACGGTTTCTCCTACGAGCAGTACTTC.

In this sample, this clone turned up once. The sample carries other DNA sequences with the same CDR3. V and J are TRBV18 and TRBJ2-7, with TRBD1 as a possible D gene (5 bases). From germline, CDR1 is KGHSH and CDR2 LQKENI. Trimming removed 3 bases at V and 3 bases at J, with 12 bases between. The CDR3 covers 14 residues. The CDR3, as DNA: TGTGCCAGCTCACCCCAGGGCGGCAGCTACGAGCAGTACTTC. This gives the protein CASSPQGGSYEQYF.

The rearrangement joins TRBV21-1 to TRBJ1-5. TRBV21-1 is noted as a pseudogene. CDR3 size: 17 residues. The CDR3 region is CASSKVGSLTGNQPQHF. The DNA for the CDR3 is TGTGCCAGCAGCAAAGTGGGGAGTTTGACGGGCAATCAGCCCCAGCATTTT.

As to this clone: Other nucleotide sequences in the sample specify the same CDR3. V is TRBV5-4 and J is TRBJ1-4, with D perhaps matching TRBD1 (5 bases). The CDR3 spans 16 residues. V was pared by 4 bases and J by 0 bases, with 13 bases between. Per germline, CDR1 SGHNT and CDR2 YYREEE (reference sequence). CDR3 DNA: TGTGCCAGCAGCCTGGGACCTGTTGCAACTAATGAAAAACTGTTTTTT. It yields the protein CASSLGPVATNEKLFF.

The chain has TRBV14 and TRBJ1-4; no clear D gene. V lost 2 bases and J 8 bases, leaving 15 bases between the germline ends. The germline CDR1 and CDR2 sequences are SGHDN and FVKESK. The CDR3 has 15 amino acids. The CDR3, as DNA: TGTGCCAGCAGCCAACATGGGATTCTCCCCGAAAAACTGTTTTTT. Translating it yields CASSQHGILPEKLFF.

V is TRBV4-1 and J is TRBJ2-5, with 7 bases lining up with TRBD2. Unmatched junction bases numbered 6, after V lost 0 bases and J lost 5 bases. In germline, CDR1 is MGHRA, CDR2 YSYEKL. The CDR3 has 15 residues. The CDR3 sequence is CASSQDPGGRETQYF. The DNA of the CDR3 is TGCGCCAGCAGCCAAGATCCGGGGGGACGCGAGACCCAGTACTTC.

Concerning this clone itself: The sample contains more than one DNA sequence encoding this CDR3. The chain joins TRBV5-1 to TRBJ2-3; D gene unclear. Germline lookup yields CDR1 SGHRS and CDR2 YFSETQ. This CDR3 has 13 amino acids. V shed 0 bases and J shed 3 bases, with 5 bases lying between them. DNA for the CDR3: TGCGCCAGCAGCTTGGAGAAGACAGATACGCAGTATTTT. This gives the protein CASSLEKTDTQYF.

The CDR3 DNA is TGTGCCAGCAGCTTAGAAGGGACCCTGGTAAATGAGCAGTTCTTC. Amino acids: CASSLEGTLVNEQFF. The V gene is TRBV7-2, the J gene TRBJ2-1; the D gene could be TRBD1 or TRBD2 (5 bases each). Germline lookup yields CDR1 SGHTA and CDR2 FQGNSA. CDR3 length equals 15 residues. The V end was cut by 1 base, the J end by 7 bases, with 14 bases between.

The V call is TRBV6-5, the J call TRBJ2-1; D perhaps matches TRBD2 (5 bases). CDR3 length: 13 amino acids. Germline CDR1 and CDR2: MNHEY and SVGAGI. Trimming left V 4 bases short and J 10 bases short, with 14 bases between. The chain's CDR3 is CASSSPGSQEQFF. The CDR3 DNA reads as TGTGCCAGCAGTTCCCCGGGGTCGCAGGAGCAGTTCTTC.

V usage is TRBV6-5 and J usage is TRBJ2-7; tentatively, D is TRBD2 (5 bases). This CDR3 region has 14 residues. CDR1 MNHEY and CDR2 SVGAGI come from the germline V gene. V was cut by 4 bases and J by 0 bases, with 10 bases left in between. The DNA for the CDR3 is TGTGCCAGCAGTTTGAGGGTAAGCTCCTACGAGCAGTACTTC. Its translation: CASSLRVSSYEQYF.

The chain recombines TRBV6-5 with TRBJ2-2; the D is unclear. Between the trimmed V and J ends, which lost 10 bases and 6 bases, there was a span of 18 bases. This CDR3 contains 14 residues. CDR1 and CDR2 (germline): MNHEY, SVGAGI. The chain's CDR3 is CATQITKVAGELFF. CDR3 nucleotide sequence: TGTGCCACGCAGATTACTAAGGTGGCCGGGGAGCTGTTTTTT.

The chain recombines TRBV30 with TRBJ2-3; no firm D call. This CDR3 has 15 residues. Looked up from germline, CDR1 is GTSNPN and CDR2 is SVGIG (reference sequence). Trimming pared 2 bases from V and 1 base from J, leaving 13 bases between. This CDR3 is CAWSRKGSGTDTQYF. The CDR3 bases are TGTGCCTGGAGTCGGAAAGGATCTGGCACAGATACGCAGTATTTT.

The gene calls are TRBV27 and TRBJ2-7, with a tentative D call TRBD2 (6 bases). The germline V gene encodes CDR1 MNHEY and CDR2 SMNVEV (reference sequence). V lost 4 bases and J 0 bases, leaving 10 bases between the germline ends. The CDR3 has 14 residues. CDR3 bases: TGTGCCAGCAGTTGGAGCGGGCGCTCCTACGAGCAGTACTTC. This translates into CASSWSGRSYEQYF.

The chain links TRBV23-1 to TRBJ1-5, with D perhaps matching TRBD1 (5 bases). TRBV23-1 is recorded as an ORF, its role being uncertain. V was cut by 0 bases and J by 7 bases, with 7 bases left in between. This CDR3 spans 13 amino acids. For the CDR3, the DNA is TGCGCCAGCAGTCAATCGAAGGGGCAGCCCCAGCATTTT. Translated, it gives CASSQSKGQPQHF.

Points on this clone: Other nucleotide sequences from this sample produce the same CDR3. The CDR3 loop reads CSVGGGETQYF. For the CDR3, the DNA is TGCAGCGTTGGGGGCGGAGAGACCCAGTACTTC. The chain uses TRBV29-1 and TRBJ2-5; D might be TRBD1 (5 bases). Germline-derived CDR1 and CDR2 are SQVTM and ANQGSEA. The CDR3 loop spans 11 amino acids. The V and J ends lost 4 bases and 4 bases respectively, with 7 bases between them.

The CDR3 sequence: CASKTSSTDTQYF. The CDR3 bases are TGTGCCAGCAAAACTAGCTCCACAGATACGCAGTATTTT. J is TRBJ2-3 and V is TRBV2; a weak D match, TRBD2 (6 bases). Germline V CDR1 and CDR2: SNHLY, FYNNEI. Between the trimmed V and J ends, which lost 7 bases and 2 bases, there was a span of 10 bases. The CDR3 sequence is 13 residues long. The whole variable domain, remainder taken from reference TRBV2 and TRBJ2-3, is EPEVTQTPSHQVTQMGQEVILRCVPISNHLYFYWYRQILGQKVEFLVSFYNNEISEKSEIFDDQFSVERPDGSNFTLKIRSTKLEDSAMYFCASKTSSTDTQYFGPGTRLTVL.

V and J are TRBV10-2 and TRBJ2-7; D is perhaps TRBD2 (5 bases). CDR1 is WSHSY, CDR2 SAAADI, per germline. V was cut by 2 bases and J by 9 bases, with 20 bases left in between. CDR3 length equals 15 residues. The CDR3 region is CASSEPGRSIFGQYF. DNA for the CDR3: TGCGCCAGCAGTGAGCCGGGGAGAAGCATTTTCGGGCAGTACTTC.

This chain links TRBV6-5 with TRBJ1-2; D is ambiguous. Trimming took off 5 bases at V and 2 bases at J, with 12 bases between the two ends. From germline, CDR1 is MNHEY and CDR2 SVGAGI. The CDR3 is 14 amino acids. The CDR3: CASSREGMNYGYTF. CDR3 nucleotides: TGTGCCAGCAGTAGGGAGGGAATGAACTATGGCTACACCTTC.

The chain employs TRBV9 and TRBJ2-3; 7 bases are a match to TRBD1. V trimming: 0 bases; J trimming: 7 bases; junction bases outside the gene matches: 8. Germline lookup yields CDR1 SGDLS and CDR2 YYNGEE. The CDR3 has 15 amino acids. For the CDR3, the DNA is TGTGCCAGCAGCGTAGGTACAGGGGTAACTCATACGCAGTATTTT. It codes for CASSVGTGVTHTQYF.

The CDR3 DNA sequence: TGTGCCAGCAGTTCCCGAGATGTGGTTGAAGCTTTCTTT. This gives the protein CASSSRDVVEAFF. The chain combines TRBV28 with TRBJ1-1; D is ambiguous. The CDR3 consists of 13 residues. In germline, CDR1 is MDHEN, CDR2 SYDVKM. V was trimmed by 4 bases and J by 7 bases, leaving 13 bases between them.

The chain joins TRBV2 to TRBJ1-1, with 9 bases fitting TRBD1. CDR1 is SNHLY, CDR2 FYNNEI, per germline. This CDR3 contains 18 residues. Unmatched junction bases numbered 14, after V lost 5 bases and J lost 1 base. CDR3 sequence: CASSPRGHRGPGNTEAFF. The CDR3, as DNA: TGTGCCAGCAGTCCACGGGGGCACAGGGGGCCTGGGAACACTGAAGCTTTCTTT.